One sample yielded the 26 T cell receptor beta chains listed below, sequenced in a study of blood T cell repertoires in COVID-19. TCRdb keeps only in-frame clones here, not all; method: immunoSEQ multiplex PCR. The repertoire holds some 300,000 clones, with approximately 90% as singletons. The source material was peripheral blood. Receptor source: a woman in her twenties or thirties who had recovered from COVID-19.

V usage is TRBV28 and J usage is TRBJ2-3; D is perhaps TRBD2 (7 bases). The CDR3 contains 15 residues. CDR1 is MDHEN, CDR2 SYDVKM, per germline. Here the CDR3 reads CAALGGGLSTDTQYF. As DNA, the CDR3 is TGTGCGGCCCTTGGGGGGGGGCTTAGCACAGATACGCAGTATTTT.

The sample holds a few counts of this clone. The chain employs TRBV13 and TRBJ2-5; D not certain. The CDR3 length is 12 residues. Trimming pared 5 bases from V and 4 bases from J, leaving 8 bases between. Looked up from germline, CDR1 is PRHDT and CDR2 is FYEKMQ (reference sequence). CDR3 protein: CASSPDLETQYF. DNA of the CDR3: TGTGCCAGCAGCCCAGATTTAGAGACCCAGTACTTC.

The chain joins TRBV11-3 to TRBJ2-2, with TRBD1 matching 8 bases. The CDR3 is made up of 16 amino acids. Per germline, CDR1 SGHNT and CDR2 YENEEA. With V trimmed by 5 bases and J by 3 bases, 8 bases remained unmatched. DNA for the CDR3: TGTGCCAGCAGCCCCAGGACAGGGACGGACACCGGGGAGCTGTTTTTT. The encoded protein is CASSPRTGTDTGELFF.

This chain joins TRBV7-8 and TRBJ1-1, with 7 bases identical to TRBD1. Germline loops: CDR1 SGHVS, CDR2 FQNEAQ. With 3 bases clipped from V and 4 bases from J, the junction kept 2 bases outside the gene matches. This CDR3 has 13 residues. DNA for the CDR3: TGTGCCAGCAGCTTGAGGGGGCTCACTGAAGCTTTCTTT. Amino acid sequence: CASSLRGLTEAFF.

The chain links TRBV6-5 to TRBJ2-7; tentatively, D is TRBD2 (6 bases). Trimming shortened V by 10 bases and J by 2 bases, and 18 bases separated the two germline ends. The germline V gene encodes CDR1 MNHEY and CDR2 SVGAGI. This CDR3 region has 14 residues. CDR3 loop: CATREAGLTYEQYF. The CDR3 DNA sequence: TGTGCCACCAGAGAGGCGGGACTTACCTACGAGCAGTACTTC.

The chain uses TRBV3-1 (or the pseudogene TRBV3-2) and TRBJ2-2, with TRBD2 identical over 7 bases. This CDR3 is 15 amino acids long. Germline CDR1 reads LGHDT; CDR2 reads YNNKEL (reference sequence). With 1 base clipped from V and 4 bases from J, the junction kept 3 bases outside the gene matches. The CDR3 DNA follows: TGTGCCAGCAGCCAAGTCCCGGGGGGCACCGGGGAGCTGTTTTTT. It translates to CASSQVPGGTGELFF.

V is TRBV9 and J is TRBJ2-7; TRBD1 matches 11 bases. Germline assignment: CDR1 SGDLS and CDR2 YYNGEE. The CDR3 sequence is 14 residues long. V lost 3 bases and J lost 4; bases outside the gene matches: 3. The CDR3 DNA reads as TGTGCCAGCAGCGCGGACAGGGGGCTTTACGAGCAGTACTTC. Protein: CASSADRGLYEQYF.

The chain links TRBV7-2 to TRBJ1-1, with TRBD1 matching over 9 bases. The CDR3 sequence is 17 residues long. The junction had 7 bases not matched to a gene; V was cut back by 1 base and J by 1 base. Germline values: CDR1 SGHTA, CDR2 FQGNSA. The CDR3 coding sequence is TGTGCCAGCAGCTTAGAGGGACAGGGTACCTCGAACACTGAAGCTTTCTTT. It is translated as CASSLEGQGTSNTEAFF.

V is TRBV28 and J is TRBJ2-7, with D maybe TRBD2 (6 bases). Germline assignment: CDR1 MDHEN and CDR2 SYDVKM. The CDR3 runs 13 residues. Trimming took off 3 bases at V and 2 bases at J, with 8 bases between the two ends. CDR3 protein: CASSLTGAYEQYF. CDR3 bases: TGTGCCAGCAGTTTGACGGGGGCCTACGAGCAGTACTTC.

This clone was seen more than once but under ten times. The gene calls are TRBV3-1 (or the pseudogene TRBV3-2) and TRBJ2-2, with 11 bases identical to TRBD2. Germline V gene sequence: CDR1 LGHDT, CDR2 YNNKEL (reference sequence). The V and J ends lost 1 base and 3 bases, in that order; junction bases with no gene match: 1. The CDR3 is made up of 16 amino acids. The CDR3 nucleotides are TGTGCCAGCAGCCAAGCTAGCGGGGGGTACACCGGGGAGCTGTTTTTT. It is translated as CASSQASGGYTGELFF.

The V and J genes are TRBV5-1 and TRBJ1-2; 7 bases are shared with TRBD1. Trimming removed 3 bases from V and 4 bases from J; junction bases left unmatched: 3. The CDR3 is 13 amino acids. Germline loops: CDR1 SGHRS, CDR2 YFSETQ. This CDR3 is CASSSGQSYGYTF. CDR3 DNA: TGCGCCAGCAGCTCGGGACAGTCCTATGGCTACACCTTC. Filled out from reference TRBV5-1 and TRBJ1-2, the complete variable domain reads KAGVTQTPRYLIKTRGQQVTLSCSPISGHRSVSWYQQTPGQGLQFLFEYFSETQRNKGNFPGRFSGRQFSNSRSEMNVSTLELGDSALYLCASSSGQSYGYTFGSGTRLTVV.

This clone was counted a single time. This sequence joins TRBV3-1 (or the pseudogene TRBV3-2) and TRBJ1-5, with D possibly being TRBD1 (6 bases). Trimming pared 1 base from V and 6 bases from J, leaving 13 bases between. Looked up from germline, CDR1 is LGHDT and CDR2 is YNNKEL (reference sequence). The CDR3 consists of 15 residues. CDR3 loop: CASSQAVQGTQPQHF. CDR3 nucleotide sequence: TGTGCCAGCAGCCAAGCAGTACAGGGAACTCAGCCCCAGCATTTT.

V and J are TRBV19 and TRBJ2-7, with D possibly matching TRBD2 (5 bases). V lost 3 bases, J lost 3 bases, and 15 bases lay in between. In germline, CDR1 is LNHDA, CDR2 SQIVND (reference sequence). This CDR3 is built from 15 residues. The CDR3 spells CASSMGASQNYEQYF. The DNA of the CDR3 is TGTGCCAGTAGTATGGGAGCCAGCCAGAACTACGAGCAGTACTTC. Filled out from reference TRBV19 and TRBJ2-7, the complete variable domain reads DGGITQSPKYLFRKEGQNVTLSCEQNLNHDAMYWYRQDPGQGLRLIYYSQIVNDFQKGDIAEGYSVSREKKESFPLTVTSAQKNPTAFYLCASSMGASQNYEQYFGPGTRLTVT.

This clone was seen just once. The chain carries TRBV7-2 and TRBJ2-1; weak D call: TRBD2 (6 bases). The germline V gene has CDR1 SGHTA and CDR2 FQGNSA. The CDR3 loop spans 11 amino acids. V dropped 2 bases and J dropped 12 bases, with 8 bases sitting between them. The CDR3 bases are TGTGCCAGCAGCTTATTGGGGGGGCAGTTCTTC. Protein sequence: CASSLLGGQFF.

The chain employs TRBV12-1 and TRBJ2-5; the table's D call, TRBD1, was not checked against the DNA. TRBV12-1 is labeled a pseudogene. The CDR3 sequence is 14 residues long. The CDR3 nucleotides are TGTGCCAGCAGCTTTGATGGCCTCCAAGAGACCCAGTACTTC. Protein product: CASSFDGLQETQYF.

This rearrangement joins TRBV5-4 to TRBJ1-1; 7 bases match TRBD1. The CDR3 loop spans 15 amino acids. Germline CDR1 reads SGHNT; CDR2 reads YYREEE (reference sequence). V shed 1 base and J 4 bases; nucleotides not matched to a gene: 7. The CDR3, as DNA: TGTGCCAGCAGCTTGCCGCCAGGGGGGACCACTGAAGCTTTCTTT. Protein: CASSLPPGGTTEAFF.

Remarks on this clone: Additional DNA sequences in this sample encode the identical CDR3. V and J are TRBV20-1 and TRBJ2-7; the match to TRBD1 covers 8 bases. Germline V CDR1 and CDR2: DFQATT, SNEGSKA (reference sequence). The CDR3 is 11 amino acids. The V and J ends lost 6 bases and 3 bases, in that order; junction bases with no gene match: 1. The CDR3, as DNA: TGCAGTGCCGGACAGGGCTACGAGCAGTACTTC. Encoded protein: CSAGQGYEQYF.

The sample holds many counts of this clone. The V call is TRBV5-5, the J call TRBJ1-5; 7 bases fit TRBD1. The germline V gene has CDR1 SGHKS and CDR2 YYEKEE (reference sequence). With 4 bases clipped from V and 0 bases from J, the junction kept 10 bases outside the gene matches. The CDR3 contains 17 residues. CDR3 coding DNA: TGTGCCAGCAGCACCCCCGACAGGGAAAATAGCAATCAGCCCCAGCATTTT. Its translation: CASSTPDRENSNQPQHF.

The chain employs TRBV2 and TRBJ1-2; the D gene is possibly TRBD1 (5 bases). Trimming pared 2 bases from V and 5 bases from J, leaving 9 bases between. The CDR3 consists of 13 residues. CDR1 SNHLY and CDR2 FYNNEI come from the germline V gene. The DNA for the CDR3 is TGTGCCAGCAGTGAAAGGACAAATTATGGCTACACCTTC. It codes for CASSERTNYGYTF.

The V and J genes are TRBV7-2 and TRBJ2-3, with D tentatively TRBD1 (6 bases). Germline CDR1 reads SGHTA; CDR2 reads FQGNSA. Trimming pared 5 bases from V and 2 bases from J, leaving 14 bases between. This CDR3 spans 15 amino acids. The DNA of the CDR3 is TGTGCCAGCAGCGCCCTGGGGGCGCCCACAGATACGCAGTATTTT. Encoded protein: CASSALGAPTDTQYF.

This chain uses TRBV13 with TRBJ1-1, with TRBD1 matching over 10 bases. Looked up from germline, CDR1 is PRHDT and CDR2 is FYEKMQ (reference sequence). The CDR3 contains 13 residues. The V gene end was trimmed by 5 bases and the J gene end by 3 bases; junction bases not matched to a gene: 0. The CDR3 loop is CASSGQGDTEAFF. The DNA for the CDR3 is TGTGCCAGCAGCGGACAGGGGGACACTGAAGCTTTCTTT.

This rearrangement joins TRBV29-1 to TRBJ1-6, with TRBD1 matching over 10 bases. CDR1 and CDR2 from the germline V gene are SQVTM and ANQGSEA. This CDR3 region has 13 residues. The ends lost 6 bases at V and 10 bases at J; junction bases unmatched: 6. The CDR3 loop reads CSVQTGGTSPLHF. For the CDR3, the DNA is TGCAGCGTGCAGACAGGGGGCACATCACCCCTCCACTTT.

V and J are TRBV24-1 and TRBJ2-5; 9 bases agree with TRBD2. Losses at the gene ends were 0 bases for V and 5 bases for J; bases not matched to a gene: 9. The CDR3 runs to 17 residues. Germline V gene lookup returns CDR1 KGHDR and CDR2 SFDVKD. As DNA, the CDR3 is TGTGCCACCAGTGATTTGAAGCGGGGGGCCGATAGGGAGACCCAGTACTTC. It is translated as CATSDLKRGADRETQYF.

The J gene is TRBJ2-4, the V gene TRBV5-6; D may be TRBD2 (5 bases). The germline V gene has CDR1 SGHDT and CDR2 YYEEEE. The length of the CDR3 is 14 residues. V lost 2 bases and J 3 bases, leaving 9 bases between the germline ends. Here the CDR3 reads CASSLAEVKNIQYF. CDR3 coding DNA: TGTGCCAGCAGCTTAGCGGAAGTCAAAAACATTCAGTACTTC.

The chain couples TRBV28 to TRBJ1-4; D remains ambiguous. Trimming shortened V by 6 bases and J by 5 bases, and 16 bases separated the two germline ends. CDR3 length equals 15 residues. Looked up from germline, CDR1 is MDHEN and CDR2 is SYDVKM. CDR3: CASSTTGIGNEKLFF. As DNA, the CDR3 is TGTGCCAGCAGCACAACCGGGATAGGGAATGAAAAACTGTTTTTT.

The rearrangement links TRBV6-2 or TRBV6-3 to TRBJ1-1; D remains unclear. Germline-derived CDR1 and CDR2 are MNHEY and SVGEGT. V lost 0 bases to trimming and J lost 3 bases, with 8 bases between them. This CDR3 has 14 residues. In DNA form, the CDR3 reads TGTGCCAGCAGTTACTCAATACGGGACACTGAAGCTTTCTTT. It specifies CASSYSIRDTEAFF.